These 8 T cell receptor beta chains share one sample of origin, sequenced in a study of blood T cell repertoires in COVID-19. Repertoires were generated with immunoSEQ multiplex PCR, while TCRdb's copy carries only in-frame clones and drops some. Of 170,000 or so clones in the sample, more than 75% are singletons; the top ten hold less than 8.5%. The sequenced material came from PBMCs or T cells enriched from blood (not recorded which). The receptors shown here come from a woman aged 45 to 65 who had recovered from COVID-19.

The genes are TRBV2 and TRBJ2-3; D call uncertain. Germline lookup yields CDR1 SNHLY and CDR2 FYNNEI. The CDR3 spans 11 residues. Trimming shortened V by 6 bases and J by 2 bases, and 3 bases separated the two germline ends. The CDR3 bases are TGTGCCAGCAGGGCCACAGATACGCAGTATTTT. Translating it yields CASRATDTQYF. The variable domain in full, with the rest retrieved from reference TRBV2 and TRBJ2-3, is EPEVTQTPSHQVTQMGQEVILRCVPISNHLYFYWYRQILGQKVEFLVSFYNNEISEKSEIFDDQFSVERPDGSNFTLKIRSTKLEDSAMYFCASRATDTQYFGPGTRLTVL.

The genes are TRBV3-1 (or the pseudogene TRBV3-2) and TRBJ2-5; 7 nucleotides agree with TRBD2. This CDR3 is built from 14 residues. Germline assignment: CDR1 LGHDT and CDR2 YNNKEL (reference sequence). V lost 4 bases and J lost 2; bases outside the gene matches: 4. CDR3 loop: CASSRLGGQETQYF. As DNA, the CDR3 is TGTGCCAGCAGCCGCCTCGGGGGGCAAGAGACCCAGTACTTC.

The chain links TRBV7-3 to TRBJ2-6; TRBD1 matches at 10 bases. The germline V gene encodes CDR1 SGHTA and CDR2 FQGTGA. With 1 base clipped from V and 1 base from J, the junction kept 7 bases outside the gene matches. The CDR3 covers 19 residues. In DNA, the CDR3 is TGTGCCAGCAGCTTAATGTGGACAGGGGGGCCTTCTGGGGCCAACGTCCTGACTTTC. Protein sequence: CASSLMWTGGPSGANVLTF. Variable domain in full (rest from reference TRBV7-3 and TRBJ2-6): GAGVSQTPSNKVTEKGKYVELRCDPISGHTALYWYRQSLGQGPEFLIYFQGTGAADDSGLPNDRFFAVRPEGSVSTLKIQRTERGDSAVYLCASSLMWTGGPSGANVLTFGAGSRLTVL.

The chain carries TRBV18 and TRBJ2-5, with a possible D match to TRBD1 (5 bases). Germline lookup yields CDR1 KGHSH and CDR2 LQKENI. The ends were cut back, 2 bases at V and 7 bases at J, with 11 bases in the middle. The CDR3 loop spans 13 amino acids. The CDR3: CASSPGRDLTQYF. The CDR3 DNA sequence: TGTGCCAGCTCACCAGGCAGGGATTTGACCCAGTACTTC.

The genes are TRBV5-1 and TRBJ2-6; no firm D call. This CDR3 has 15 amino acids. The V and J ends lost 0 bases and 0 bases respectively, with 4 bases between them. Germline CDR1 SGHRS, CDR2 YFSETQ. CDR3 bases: TGCGCCAGCAGCTTGGAGCCCTCTGGGGCCAACGTCCTGACTTTC. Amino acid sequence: CASSLEPSGANVLTF.

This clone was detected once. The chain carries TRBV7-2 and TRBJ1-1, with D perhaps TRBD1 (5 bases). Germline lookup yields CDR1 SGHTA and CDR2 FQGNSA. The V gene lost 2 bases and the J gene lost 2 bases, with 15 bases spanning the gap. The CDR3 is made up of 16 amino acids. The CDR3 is CASSLYGGNPNTEAFF. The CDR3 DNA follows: TGTGCCAGCAGCTTATACGGGGGGAATCCAAACACTGAAGCTTTCTTT.

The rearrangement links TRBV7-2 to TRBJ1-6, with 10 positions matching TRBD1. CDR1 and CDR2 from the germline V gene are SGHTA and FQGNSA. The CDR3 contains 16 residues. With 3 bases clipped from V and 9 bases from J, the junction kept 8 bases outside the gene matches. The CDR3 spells CASSLTGGPGGSPLHF. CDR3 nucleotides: TGTGCCAGCAGCTTGACAGGGGGCCCGGGTGGTTCACCCCTCCACTTT.

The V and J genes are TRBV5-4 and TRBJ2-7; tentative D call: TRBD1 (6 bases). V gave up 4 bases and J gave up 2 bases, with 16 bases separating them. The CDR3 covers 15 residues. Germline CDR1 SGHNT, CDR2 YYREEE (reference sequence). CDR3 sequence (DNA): TGTGCCAGCAGCCCTGGGCAGGGGCCCCCCTACGAGCAGTACTTC. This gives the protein CASSPGQGPPYEQYF.